This record covers a single TCR beta chain. Its antigen remains unidentified. The data derive from a study of PD-1 blockade in classical Hodgkin lymphoma. Study-wide results and limits: Complete responders entered with baseline diversity on par with newly diagnosed patients, the results showed. As was reported, newly diagnosed patients showed lower baseline TCR diversity than healthy donors did.

Each patient's relapse followed autologous stem cell transplantation, and brentuximab vedotin exposure varied. The ends were cut back, 3 bases at V and 4 bases at J, with 9 bases in the middle. This CDR3 has 13 residues. CDR1 is MNHEY and CDR2 is SMNVEV in the germline V gene (reference sequence). The assay was immunoSEQ multiplex PCR, and TCRdb's table has in-frame clones only and misses some. The table has fewer than 20,000 clones, 80% to 85% seen once. This sequence was found in a human donor with classical Hodgkin lymphoma. J is TRBJ1-1 and V is TRBV27; D is undetermined. Sample: peripheral blood mononuclear cells (PBMCs), taken at baseline. In DNA, the CDR3 is TGTGCCAGCAGTTTTGGGCAGTTCACTGAAGCTTTCTTT. This translates into CASSFGQFTEAFF.